Below, 30 T cell receptor beta chains from the same sample are listed, as sequenced in a study of blood T cell repertoires in COVID-19. Data came from immunoSEQ multiplex PCR; TCRdb stores just in-frame clones and leaves some out. The sample lists about 170,000 clones; 84% were seen once. The sequenced sample consisted of peripheral blood. The receptors shown here come from a man aged 65-85 years with active or convalescent COVID-19.

The V and J genes are TRBV11-2 and TRBJ2-3; D may be TRBD2 (6 bases). This CDR3 comprises 15 residues. V shed 3 bases and J shed 1 base, with 11 bases lying between them. Germline V lookup: CDR1 SGHAT, CDR2 FQNNGV. The CDR3 bases are TGTGCCAGCAGCTTTTGGGGGGTAGGCACAGATACGCAGTATTTT. As protein: CASSFWGVGTDTQYF.

V usage is TRBV19 and J usage is TRBJ2-7, with no clear D. Germline V gene sequence: CDR1 LNHDA, CDR2 SQIVND (reference sequence). V lost 10 bases and J 2 bases, leaving 12 bases between the germline ends. The CDR3 runs 12 residues. CDR3 residues: CATLTPTYEQYF. For the CDR3, the DNA is TGTGCCACCTTGACACCCACCTACGAGCAGTACTTC.

This clone was recorded a few times. The chain links TRBV2 to TRBJ1-5; D may be TRBD1 (5 bases). The CDR3 loop spans 14 amino acids. CDR1 and CDR2 from the germline V gene are SNHLY and FYNNEI. Deletions cut 4 bases from V and 7 bases from J, with 14 bases between. In DNA form, the CDR3 reads TGTGCCAGCAGTGTCCAGGGAAGGAGCCAGCCCCAGCATTTT. This translates into CASSVQGRSQPQHF.

This clone was seen a single time. The chain is built from TRBV6-1 and TRBJ1-6, with a tentative D call TRBD1 (6 bases). Trimming shortened V by 1 base and J by 10 bases, and 11 bases separated the two germline ends. Germline loops: CDR1 MNHNS, CDR2 SASEGT. This CDR3 region has 14 residues. The CDR3 nucleotides read TGTGCCAGCAGTGAAGTCAGGGGTGTATCACCCCTCCACTTT. Amino acid sequence: CASSEVRGVSPLHF.

The chain couples TRBV19 to TRBJ2-1, with D hard to call. V lost 4 bases and J 5 bases, leaving 12 bases between the germline ends. Germline V gene lookup returns CDR1 LNHDA and CDR2 SQIVND (reference sequence). The CDR3 is 14 amino acids. The CDR3 is CASSKLSANNEQFF. CDR3 DNA sequence: TGTGCCAGTAGTAAGCTGAGCGCTAACAATGAGCAGTTCTTC.

The chain carries TRBV6-2 or TRBV6-3 and TRBJ2-6; unclear D gene. Germline CDR1 MNHEY, CDR2 SVGEGT. The germline V and J ends were trimmed by 5 bases and 1 base, with 9 bases remaining between them. CDR3 length: 15 amino acids. The CDR3: CASSPTGSGANVLTF. CDR3 nucleotide sequence: TGTGCCAGCAGTCCGACCGGGTCTGGGGCCAACGTCCTGACTTTC.

V is TRBV7-9 and J is TRBJ1-2, with D perhaps TRBD1 (6 bases). From germline, CDR1 is SEHNR and CDR2 FQNEAQ (reference sequence). The CDR3 is 12 residues long. With 5 bases removed from V and 4 bases from J, the gap between germline ends came to 8 bases. CDR3 loop: CASSLDSYGYTF. CDR3 coding DNA: TGTGCCAGCAGCCTGGACAGCTATGGCTACACCTTC.

The V gene is TRBV12-3 or TRBV12-4, the J gene TRBJ1-5; D gene uncertain. With 6 bases removed from V and 6 bases from J, the gap between germline ends came to 9 bases. The CDR3 has 12 amino acids. Here the CDR3 reads CASSHAGQPQHF. The CDR3, as DNA: TGTGCCAGCAGCCATGCGGGTCAGCCCCAGCATTTT.

The V and J genes are TRBV3-1 (or the pseudogene TRBV3-2) and TRBJ1-4, with D tentatively TRBD1 (6 bases). The V gene lost 0 bases and the J gene lost 8 bases, with 19 bases spanning the gap. CDR3 length: 17 residues. In germline, CDR1 is LGHDT, CDR2 YNNKEL (reference sequence). The chain's CDR3 is CASSQDRSIQGGEKLFF. The CDR3 DNA is TGTGCCAGCAGCCAAGATCGATCGATACAGGGAGGGGAAAAACTGTTTTTT.

The genes are TRBV2 and TRBJ1-6; 8 nucleotides align to TRBD1. Germline CDR1 and CDR2: SNHLY and FYNNEI. The CDR3 is made up of 15 amino acids. V shed 3 bases and J 7 bases; nucleotides not matched to a gene: 5. The DNA of the CDR3 is TGTGCCAGCAGTGAGGGGGACAGGACCAATTCACCCCTCCACTTT. This sequence encodes CASSEGDRTNSPLHF.

The rearrangement links TRBV7-9 to TRBJ1-1, with 10 nucleotides matching TRBD1. V lost 5 bases to trimming and J lost 8 bases; unmatched junction nucleotides: 8. CDR1 SEHNR and CDR2 FQNEAQ come from the germline V gene (reference sequence). This CDR3 spans 14 amino acids. The CDR3 spells CASSPTRDRGEAFF. CDR3 nucleotide sequence: TGTGCCAGCAGCCCGACCCGGGACAGGGGAGAAGCTTTCTTT.

The genes are TRBV5-1 and TRBJ2-5; the match to TRBD2 covers 10 bases. CDR3 length: 16 amino acids. The V segment lost 0 bases and the J segment 4 bases; nucleotides outside the gene matches: 6. Germline V CDR1 and CDR2: SGHRS, YFSETQ. The CDR3 is CASSLAPAGGGETQYF. In DNA form, the CDR3 reads TGCGCCAGCAGCTTGGCCCCAGCGGGAGGGGGAGAGACCCAGTACTTC.

The J gene is TRBJ2-4, the V gene TRBV28, with a tentative D call TRBD2 (6 bases). Germline V CDR1 and CDR2: MDHEN, SYDVKM. The CDR3 is 13 residues long. V was pared by 6 bases and J by 9 bases, with 15 bases between. The DNA for the CDR3 is TGTGCCAGCAGCCCCTCGGGGGTAAGCATTCAGTACTTC. Translated, it gives CASSPSGVSIQYF.

This rearrangement joins TRBV19 to TRBJ2-3; no definite D call. CDR3 length: 14 residues. V was pared by 0 bases and J by 6 bases, with 10 bases between. Germline CDR1 reads LNHDA; CDR2 reads SQIVND (reference sequence). This CDR3 is CASSIEPRLDTQYF. As DNA, the CDR3 is TGTGCCAGTAGTATAGAGCCCCGGTTGGATACGCAGTATTTT.

This chain joins TRBV9 and TRBJ1-1; 8 bases are a match to TRBD1. Germline CDR1 reads SGDLS; CDR2 reads YYNGEE. Unmatched junction bases numbered 13, after V lost 4 bases and J lost 5 bases. This CDR3 has 16 amino acids. The CDR3 here is CASSPGQGKGVTEAFF. CDR3 sequence (DNA): TGTGCCAGCAGCCCTGGACAGGGAAAAGGGGTGACTGAAGCTTTCTTT.

The V call is TRBV7-9, the J call TRBJ1-3, with a weak D call TRBD1 (5 bases). The germline V gene has CDR1 SEHNR and CDR2 FQNEAQ (reference sequence). V was shortened by 0 bases and J by 4 bases, with 13 bases between the two germline ends. The CDR3 contains 16 residues. CDR3 DNA sequence: TGTGCCAGCAGCTTAGCCCAAGGGGTAAAGGGAAACACCATATATTTT. This codes for CASSLAQGVKGNTIYF.

The chain uses TRBV19 and TRBJ2-2; D gene ambiguous. V dropped 3 bases and J dropped 3 bases, with 8 bases sitting between them. The CDR3 runs to 14 residues. CDR1 and CDR2 from the germline V gene are LNHDA and SQIVND (reference sequence). The chain's CDR3 is CASSIQQYTGELFF. Here the CDR3 DNA reads TGTGCCAGTAGTATTCAACAATACACCGGGGAGCTGTTTTTT.

The chain joins TRBV11-2 to TRBJ2-2; D ambiguous. This CDR3 spans 12 amino acids. V was shortened by 3 bases and J by 7 bases, with 6 bases between the two germline ends. The germline V gene has CDR1 SGHAT and CDR2 FQNNGV. This CDR3 is CASSFAIGELFF. The CDR3 DNA follows: TGTGCCAGCAGCTTCGCGATCGGGGAGCTGTTTTTT.

In this sample, this clone turned up a few times. V is TRBV18 and J is TRBJ2-7; D is undetermined. The V end lost 0 bases, the J end lost 0 bases, and 12 bases lay between the germline ends. This CDR3 is 16 amino acids long. Germline CDR1 KGHSH, CDR2 LQKENI. CDR3 sequence reads: CASSPPGQRSSYEQYF. In DNA form, the CDR3 reads TGTGCCAGCTCACCACCCGGTCAGCGCAGCTCCTACGAGCAGTACTTC.

This chain uses TRBV7-9 with TRBJ2-1; maybe TRBD2 (6 bases). Germline CDR1 is SEHNR and CDR2 is FQNEAQ (reference sequence). This CDR3 region has 15 residues. V dropped 5 bases and J dropped 7 bases, with 18 bases sitting between them. The CDR3: CASSQRWREWNEQFF. The CDR3 DNA follows: TGTGCCAGCAGCCAACGATGGAGGGAGTGGAATGAGCAGTTCTTC.

The chain recombines TRBV7-9 with TRBJ1-2, with D unresolved. CDR3 size: 13 residues. The germline V gene encodes CDR1 SEHNR and CDR2 FQNEAQ (reference sequence). Trimming left V 6 bases short and J 3 bases short, with 11 bases between. The CDR3 nucleotides read TGTGCCAGCAGGTCAGACAACGACTATGGCTACACCTTC. Protein: CASRSDNDYGYTF.

This chain joins TRBV6-5 and TRBJ1-5; 7 bases align to TRBD1. This CDR3 region has 14 residues. Unmatched junction bases numbered 10, after V lost 8 bases and J lost 6 bases. From germline, CDR1 is MNHEY and CDR2 SVGAGI. CDR3 amino acids: CASRGGGAGQPQHF. The CDR3 DNA sequence: TGTGCCAGCCGAGGAGGGGGCGCGGGTCAGCCCCAGCATTTT.

This clone is a singleton in its sample. V is TRBV19 and J is TRBJ2-7; possible D gene TRBD2, 5 bases. Germline CDR1 and CDR2: LNHDA and SQIVND (reference sequence). CDR3 length equals 14 residues. Trimming stripped 6 bases from V and 0 bases from J, with 12 bases between. CDR3 DNA sequence: TGTGCCAGTAGCAGAGGAGGTTCCTCCTACGAGCAGTACTTC. It is translated as CASSRGGSSYEQYF.

A few counts support this clone. V usage is TRBV7-2 and J usage is TRBJ2-7; 9 nucleotides agree with TRBD1. With 5 bases clipped from V and 4 bases from J, the junction kept 9 bases outside the gene matches. This CDR3 region has 15 residues. Germline values: CDR1 SGHTA, CDR2 FQGNSA. The CDR3 DNA reads TGTGCCAGCAGCCAGGGGACAGGGAGTTTATACGAGCAGTACTTC. Translating it yields CASSQGTGSLYEQYF.

The CDR3 sequence: CASSVGTGLTEAFF. The CDR3 DNA sequence: TGTGCCAGCAGCGTCGGGACAGGGCTGACTGAAGCTTTCTTT. This chain uses TRBV2 with TRBJ1-1; 9 nucleotides agree with TRBD1. The length of the CDR3 is 14 residues. J gave up 5 bases and V 6 bases, and 7 bases lay outside the gene matches. The germline V gene encodes CDR1 SNHLY and CDR2 FYNNEI.

This clone was counted a few times. V gene TRBV7-9 combines with J gene TRBJ2-7, with a tentative D call TRBD1 (6 bases). The germline V gene has CDR1 SEHNR and CDR2 FQNEAQ (reference sequence). CDR3 length: 12 amino acids. V lost 6 bases and J lost 4, with 10 bases in between. The CDR3 DNA follows: TGTGCCAGCAGTAACCAGGGGTACGAGCAGTACTTC. Encoded protein: CASSNQGYEQYF.

The rearrangement joins TRBV6-5 to TRBJ2-1; 8 nucleotides agree with TRBD1. V lost 5 bases, J lost 2 bases, and 5 bases stayed unmatched. CDR3 length: 15 residues. The V gene's germline CDR1 is MNHEY and CDR2 SVGAGI. The CDR3 is CASSRTGRTYNEQFF. The CDR3 DNA reads TGTGCCAGCAGTCGGACAGGGAGAACCTACAATGAGCAGTTCTTC.

This chain connects TRBV11-2 to TRBJ1-1, with TRBD1 identical over 8 bases. CDR3 length: 13 residues. With 3 bases clipped from V and 4 bases from J, the junction kept 1 base outside the gene matches. Germline V lookup: CDR1 SGHAT, CDR2 FQNNGV. CDR3 coding DNA: TGTGCCAGCAGCTTCACAGGGGGCACTGAAGCTTTCTTT. Encoded protein: CASSFTGGTEAFF.

The chain carries TRBV4-3 and TRBJ1-4; the D gene is possibly TRBD1 (5 bases). CDR3 size: 17 residues. CDR1 is LGHNA, CDR2 YSLEER, per germline. V shed 1 base and J shed 3 bases, with 15 bases lying between them. The CDR3 sequence: CASSQAPQPGSNEKLFF. DNA of the CDR3: TGCGCCAGCAGCCAAGCCCCCCAACCAGGGTCTAATGAAAAACTGTTTTTT.

This rearrangement joins TRBV7-2 to TRBJ1-2, with no clear D. Germline V gene lookup returns CDR1 SGHTA and CDR2 FQGNSA. The CDR3 extends over 16 amino acids. Between the trimmed V and J ends, which lost 2 bases and 1 base, there was a span of 14 bases. The CDR3 DNA follows: TGTGCCAGCAGCTTAACCCCGCAAGGAGGTAACTATGGCTACACCTTC. Protein sequence: CASSLTPQGGNYGYTF.